This T cell receptor beta chain was recovered during a study of identical twins. Study-level points and caveats: A lower insertion count was a feature of abundant cord blood beta clonotypes, with no such feature in memory repertoires.

Trimming removed 4 bases at V and 6 bases at J, with 15 bases between. The CDR3 extends over 15 amino acids. Germline V lookup: CDR1 KGHDR, CDR2 SFDVKD. This clonotype was counted only a few times. Its antigen is undetermined. In every case, the donor was a healthy Caucasian. TCRdb independently ran MiXCR on the 5' RACE reads; one entry per CDR3 protein. The sample has hundreds of thousands of distinct CDR3 sequences; 20% to 25% are singletons. In addition, the sample was reused for a study of yellow fever vaccine responses in identical twins.

The sample consisted of CD4+ T cells sorted from blood. The chain combines TRBV24-1 with TRBJ2-1; tentatively, D is TRBD1 (6 bases). This clonotype originated in a woman aged 18-29 years in good health. CDR3 in amino acids: CATSEPADRFNEQFF. CDR3 coding DNA: TGTGCCACCAGTGAACCTGCCGACAGGTTCAATGAGCAGTTCTTC.